A selection of T cell receptor beta chains follows, all from one sample in a study of post-analysis software for immune sequencing data. TCRdb passed the PCR reads through MiXCR, listing each CDR3 protein once. The repertoire holds hundreds of thousands of distinct CDR3 sequences, with 30% as singletons. Sequenced material: blood. All receptors derive from a girl aged 5-17 years with multiple sclerosis. The CDR3 runs from the conserved cysteine through the conserved F or W. D genes are given only for firm matches. The size of a clone is reported for some rows only, either as once, few or many, or as a class for expanded clones.

CDR3aa,CDR3nt,abundance,d_gene,len,v_gene,j_gene
CASSPKAGLYNEQFF,TGCGCCAGCAGCCCTAAGGCTGGACTTTACAATGAGCAGTTCTTC,NA,NA,15,TRBV4-3,TRBJ2-1
CASSSIRSGSRQETQYF,TGTGCCAGCAGTTCAATACGCTCCGGGTCGCGGCAAGAGACCCAGTACTTC,NA,NA,17,TRBV6-6,TRBJ2-5
CSATRALSSTDTQYF,TGCAGTGCTACTAGAGCTCTCTCGAGCACAGATACGCAGTATTTT,NA,NA,15,TRBV20-1,TRBJ2-3
CASSLARGRGADTQYF,TGTGCCAGCAGTTTGGCCCGCGGGAGGGGGGCAGATACGCAGTATTTT,NA,TRBD2,16,TRBV12-3/TRBV12-4,TRBJ2-3
CSAGLGGSEQYF,TGCAGCGCGGGCTTGGGGGGCTCCGAGCAGTACTTC,few,NA,12,TRBV29-1,TRBJ2-7
CASSIVFTGGYEEQYF,TGTGCCAGTAGTATAGTATTTACAGGGGGCTATGAAGAGCAGTACTTC,NA,TRBD1,16,TRBV19,TRBJ2-7
CSAPGPGGSTNIQYF,TGCAGTGCGCCCGGGCCGGGCGGGAGCACAAACATTCAGTACTTC,few,TRBD2,15,TRBV20-1,TRBJ2-4
CASSYSLSGSTGGTQYF,TGTGCCAGCAGTTACTCACTCAGCGGGTCCACCGGGGGTACGCAGTATTTT,few,NA,17,TRBV6-5,TRBJ2-3
CASLGRDQSSYEQYF,TGTGCCAGCCTTGGCCGGGACCAAAGCTCCTACGAGCAGTACTTC,few,NA,15,TRBV6-6,TRBJ2-7
CASSPGQGPYEQYF,TGTGCCAGCAGTCCGGGACAGGGACCCTACGAGCAGTACTTC,many,TRBD1,14,TRBV3-1,TRBJ2-7
CASSLSVGIYEQYF,TGTGCCAGCAGCTTATCTGTCGGAATATACGAGCAGTACTTC,NA,NA,14,TRBV7-9,TRBJ2-7
CSVVGTACGYTF,TGCAGCGTTGTGGGGACAGCATGTGGCTACACCTTC,NA,TRBD1,12,TRBV29-1,TRBJ1-2
CSAGDLWTSGHNEQFF,TGCAGTGCTGGAGATCTCTGGACTAGCGGCCACAATGAGCAGTTCTTC,NA,TRBD2,16,TRBV20-1,TRBJ2-1
CASRETAMSEQYF,TGTGCCAGCAGGGAAACAGCTATGTCCGAGCAGTACTTC,many,NA,13,TRBV12-3/TRBV12-4,TRBJ2-7
CASSLFGRRTDTQYF,TGTGCCAGCAGTTTATTTGGCAGGCGGACAGATACGCAGTATTTT,few,NA,15,TRBV28,TRBJ2-3
CASSPAGGVSTDTQYF,TGTGCCAGCAGTCCCGCGGGAGGGGTGAGCACAGATACGCAGTATTTT,NA,TRBD2,16,TRBV12-3/TRBV12-4,TRBJ2-3
CASSPLQPGGEQYF,TGCGCCAGCAGCCCACTGCAGCCCGGCGGCGAGCAGTACTTC,few,NA,14,TRBV5-1,TRBJ2-7
CTSSLPPTELNTEAFF,TGTACCAGCAGCTTACCCCCGACCGAGTTGAACACTGAAGCTTTCTTT,NA,NA,16,TRBV7-2,TRBJ1-1
CSPTGNSYEQYF,TGCAGCCCGACAGGGAACTCCTACGAGCAGTACTTC,NA,TRBD1,12,TRBV20-1,TRBJ2-7
CSARDQETGGNEQFF,TGCAGTGCTAGAGATCAGGAGACAGGTGGGAATGAGCAGTTCTTC,NA,NA,15,TRBV20-1,TRBJ2-1
CASRKWGRPNTGELFF,TGTGCCAGCAGGAAATGGGGCAGGCCGAACACCGGGGAGCTGTTTTTT,few,NA,16,TRBV11-1,TRBJ2-2
CASSLTGVLGAFF,TGTGCCAGCAGCTTGACAGGGGTCTTAGGAGCTTTCTTT,NA,TRBD1,13,TRBV7-2,TRBJ1-1
CASRGTSGRRYEQYF,TGTGCCAGCCGGGGGACTAGCGGGAGGAGGTACGAGCAGTACTTC,NA,TRBD2,15,TRBV28,TRBJ2-7
CSARRQENQPQHF,TGCAGTGCTAGGCGGCAGGAGAATCAGCCCCAGCATTTT,NA,NA,13,TRBV20-1,TRBJ1-5
CSVAGGGALFSANTEAFF,TGCAGCGTTGCCGGGGGAGGGGCTCTCTTCTCCGCTAATACTGAAGCTTTCTTT,NA,NA,18,TRBV29-1,TRBJ1-1
CASSERGLYNEQFF,TGTGCCAGCAGTGAGCGGGGCCTCTACAATGAGCAGTTCTTC,NA,NA,14,TRBV2,TRBJ2-1
CSARGGGRYTEAFF,TGCAGTGCTAGAGGGGGAGGGAGGTACACTGAAGCTTTCTTT,NA,NA,14,TRBV20-1,TRBJ1-1
CTSGFRDTQYF,TGTACTAGTGGTTTCCGAGATACGCAGTATTTT,few,NA,11,TRBV12-5,TRBJ2-3